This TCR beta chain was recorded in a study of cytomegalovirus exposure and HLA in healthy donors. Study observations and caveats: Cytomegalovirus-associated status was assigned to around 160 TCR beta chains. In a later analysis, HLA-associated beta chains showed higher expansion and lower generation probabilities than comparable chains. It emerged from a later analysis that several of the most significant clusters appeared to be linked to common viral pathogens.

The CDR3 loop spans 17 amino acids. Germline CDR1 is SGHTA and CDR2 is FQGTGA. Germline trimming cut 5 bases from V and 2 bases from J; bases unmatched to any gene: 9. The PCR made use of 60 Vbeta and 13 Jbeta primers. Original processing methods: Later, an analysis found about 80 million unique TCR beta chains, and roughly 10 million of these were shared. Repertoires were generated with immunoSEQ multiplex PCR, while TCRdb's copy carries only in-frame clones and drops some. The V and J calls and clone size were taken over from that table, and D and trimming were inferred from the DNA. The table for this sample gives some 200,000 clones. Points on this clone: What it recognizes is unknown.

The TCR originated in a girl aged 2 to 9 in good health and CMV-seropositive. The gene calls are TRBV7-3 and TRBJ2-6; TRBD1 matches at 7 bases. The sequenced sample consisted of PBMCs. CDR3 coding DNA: TGTGCCAGCAGCCCCCCGGGACAGACCACTGGGGCCAACGTCCTGACTTTC. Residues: CASSPPGQTTGANVLTF.